A selection of T cell receptor beta chains follows, all from one sample in a study of cytotoxic CD8 clonotypes in ibrutinib-treated CLL. Sequencing used immunoSEQ multiplex PCR; TCRdb keeps in-frame clones, though not all of them. The table records 110,000 to 150,000 clones, about 80% of them present only once. The source was PBMCs, collected after 24 months of ibrutinib treatment. Receptors originate from a human donor with chronic lymphocytic leukemia. Each CDR3 is given with its conserved first and last residue. A D gene is named only where the DNA matches it firmly. Clone size is given for some rows only: seen once, a few or many times, or a class if the clone is expanded.

J,size,V,D,DNA,CDR3
TRBJ1-3,-,TRBV28,-,TGTGCCAGCAGTTTAGTTCCTGGCGGGAGCTCTGGAAACACCATATATTTT,CASSLVPGGSSGNTIYF
TRBJ1-2,-,TRBV7-9,-,TGTGCCAGCAGCTTAGTGACAGGTGGTGGCTACACCTTC,CASSLVTGGGYTF
TRBJ2-7,-,TRBV4-2,-,TGTGCCAGCAGCCAAGAAGGGGGGAGAGGCGAGCAGTACTTC,CASSQEGGRGEQYF
TRBJ2-1,-,TRBV4-2,-,TGTGCCAGCAGCCAAGATCAAAGGCAGGGCACGACCTACAATGAGCAGTTCTTC,CASSQDQRQGTTYNEQFF
TRBJ1-5,once,TRBV28,-,TGTGCCAGCAGCCCCACCCCGGGGCCCCTCAGGCAGCCCCAGCATTTT,CASSPTPGPLRQPQHF
TRBJ2-7,few,TRBV10-3,TRBD2,TGTGCCATCCAACTAGCGGGAGGGACCTACGAGCAGTACTTC,CAIQLAGGTYEQYF
TRBJ1-1,-,TRBV5-4,-,TGTGCCAGCCGGCCCCGGGGGGAGAACACTGAAGCTTTCTTT,CASRPRGENTEAFF
TRBJ1-1,-,TRBV9,-,TGTGCCAGCAGCCCTACAGGGAGGGCTGAAGCTTTCTTT,CASSPTGRAEAFF
TRBJ2-1,-,TRBV7-2,TRBD1,TGTGCCAGCAGCTTGGGACAGGGGTCCTACAATGAGCAGTTCTTC,CASSLGQGSYNEQFF
TRBJ1-2,few,TRBV27,-,TGTGCCAGCAGTTTTAGCATTAACTATGGCTACACCTTC,CASSFSINYGYTF
TRBJ2-4,-,TRBV7-9,TRBD2,TGTGCCAGCAGCCCGGGGGGCATTCAGTACTTC,CASSPGGIQYF
TRBJ2-7,-,TRBV9,-,TGTGCCAGCAGCCCCCGCGCAGGGCATTCCTACGAGCAGTACTTC,CASSPRAGHSYEQYF
TRBJ2-2,many,TRBV9,TRBD2,TGTGCCAGCAGCGTAGCCGGCCAAGGGCGGGAGGCCGGGGAGCTGTTTTTT,CASSVAGQGREAGELFF
TRBJ2-5,once,TRBV7-9,-,TGTGCCAGCACCCTGGGGGGGACCCAGTACTTC,CASTLGGTQYF
TRBJ2-3,-,TRBV30,-,TGTGCCTGGGCCGAGGGGAGGTATCGGAGAGATACGCAGTATTTT,CAWAEGRYRRDTQYF
TRBJ2-1,-,TRBV11-3,TRBD2,TGTGCCAGCAGCTTAGGATTTGGGACTAGCGGGGGTTCTTCCTACAATGAGCAGTTCTTC,CASSLGFGTSGGSSYNEQFF
TRBJ1-1,-,TRBV18,-,TGTGCCAGCTCAGGAGAGTTGGACACTGAAGCTTTCTTT,CASSGELDTEAFF
TRBJ2-7,many,TRBV10-3,-,TGTGCCATCGGGGGAGGGACAGCCCCCGACGAGCAGTACTTC,CAIGGGTAPDEQYF
TRBJ2-1,-,TRBV4-3,-,TGCGCCAGCAGCCAAGACGGGTCGACACAGCAGTTCTTC,CASSQDGSTQQFF
TRBJ1-5,once,TRBV6-6,-,TGTGCCAGCAGTTTGGGGGGGTGGGGGAATCAGCCCCAGCATTTT,CASSLGGWGNQPQHF
TRBJ1-5,few,TRBV19,TRBD1,TGTGCCAGTAGTCCACGACAGGGGGATCAGCCCCAGCATTTT,CASSPRQGDQPQHF
TRBJ2-1,-,TRBV11-1,-,TGTGCCAGCAGCGGACGGGCGGGGTCCTACAATGAGCAGTTCTTC,CASSGRAGSYNEQFF
TRBJ2-5,-,TRBV2,-,TGTGCCAGCAGTGGGGGTGGGACCCAGTACTTC,CASSGGGTQYF
TRBJ1-4,-,TRBV19,TRBD1,TGTGCCAGTAGTACGGGACAGGGAGGTGAAAAACTGTTTTTT,CASSTGQGGEKLFF
TRBJ1-6,-,TRBV6-5,-,TGTGCCAGCAGTTGGGGGACCACCTCACCCCTCCACTTT,CASSWGTTSPLHF
TRBJ2-1,-,TRBV7-6,TRBD2,TGTGCCAGCAGCTTAGGGGGCGGGAGAGAGCAGTTCTTC,CASSLGGGREQFF
TRBJ2-7,many,TRBV28,-,TGTGCCAGCAGTTTAGTGGGGGGCGGCGAGCAGTACTTC,CASSLVGGGEQYF
TRBJ2-7,once,TRBV7-2,-,TGTGCCAGCAGCCCTAGGCGGGACGAGCAGTACTTC,CASSPRRDEQYF
TRBJ2-5,-,TRBV4-2,-,TGTGCCAGCAGCCAAGGCCCGGGCCCACAAGAGACCCAGTACTTC,CASSQGPGPQETQYF
TRBJ2-7,-,TRBV10-1,-,TGCGCCGACCAGAGCTCCTACGAGCAGTACTTC,CADQSSYEQYF
TRBJ1-4,-,TRBV6-5,TRBD1,TGTGCCAGCAGACCCCGGGACAGTCCCCTGGGGCTGTTTTTT,CASRPRDSPLGLFF
TRBJ2-3,-,TRBV5-4,-,TGTGCCAGCACGACAGAGGAGGGGCGGGACTATACGCAGTATTTT,CASTTEEGRDYTQYF
TRBJ2-3,-,TRBV19,-,TGTGCCAGTAGTCCGTCAAACACAGATACGCAGTATTTT,CASSPSNTDTQYF
TRBJ1-2,-,TRBV9,-,TGTGCCAGCAGGGGGCCCGCTGGCTACACCTTC,CASRGPAGYTF
TRBJ1-2,-,TRBV6-1,-,TGTGCCAGCACCGAAGACGAGGGGGGAGGGTACACCTTC,CASTEDEGGGYTF
TRBJ2-3,-,TRBV7-2,-,TGTGCCAGCAGCTTAGTGGGTCCTAGCACAGATACGCAGTATTTT,CASSLVGPSTDTQYF
TRBJ1-2,-,TRBV13,TRBD1,TGTGCCAGCAGCTTGGGGACAGGCTCCCGGGGAGGCTACACCTTC,CASSLGTGSRGGYTF
TRBJ2-7,-,TRBV7-2,TRBD1,TGTGCCAGCAGTTCGATTACAGGGGACGAGCAGTACTTC,CASSSITGDEQYF
TRBJ2-5,-,TRBV6-5,TRBD1,TGTGCCAGCAGTTACTCGGGCAGGGGGAGAGAGACCCAGTACTTC,CASSYSGRGRETQYF
TRBJ1-2,few,TRBV28,-,TGTGCCAGCAGCCCGAGAGGCCCGGGATATGGCTACACCTTC,CASSPRGPGYGYTF
TRBJ2-7,-,TRBV7-9,-,TGTGCCAGCAGCCCTGGCGGGTCGCCCTACGAGCAGTACTTC,CASSPGGSPYEQYF
TRBJ1-6,-,TRBV7-9,-,TGTGCCAGCAGCTTCGAGAGGGAAGGTTCACCCCTCCACTTT,CASSFEREGSPLHF
TRBJ2-1,-,TRBV9,-,TGTGCCAGCAGCGTAGAGGGGGATGAGCAGTTCTTC,CASSVEGDEQFF
TRBJ1-6,-,TRBV5-1,TRBD1,TGCGCCAGCAGCTTGGGGGACAGGGCGACGTCACCCCTCCACTTT,CASSLGDRATSPLHF
TRBJ1-6,-,TRBV5-6,-,TGTGCCAGCAGCTTGGTGGGGGATGTCGAAAATTCACCCCTCCACTTT,CASSLVGDVENSPLHF
TRBJ2-5,-,TRBV7-9,-,TGTGCCAGCAGCTTGGCTAACCAAGAGACCCAGTACTTC,CASSLANQETQYF
TRBJ2-7,-,TRBV4-3,TRBD1,TGCGCCAGCAGCCGATCCGGAGACAGGGGTTTCGACGAGCAGTACTTC,CASSRSGDRGFDEQYF
TRBJ1-5,few,TRBV28,TRBD1,TGTGCCAGCCAGACAGGGGATCAGCCCCAGCATTTT,CASQTGDQPQHF
TRBJ2-7,-,TRBV18,-,TGTGCCAGCTCACCAGGAGAGACAGCGGGCTACGAGCAGTACTTC,CASSPGETAGYEQYF
TRBJ2-5,-,TRBV5-4,TRBD2,TGTGCCAGCAGCTTGCGGGGGGACCGGGGGACCCAGTACTTC,CASSLRGDRGTQYF
TRBJ2-7,-,TRBV18,-,TGTGCCAGCTCACCACGGGCGGTTTGGTACGAGCAGTACTTC,CASSPRAVWYEQYF
TRBJ2-5,-,TRBV29-1,TRBD2,TGCAGCGTTGGGGCGGGTCGGGGGGCCCAGTACTTC,CSVGAGRGAQYF
TRBJ2-5,once,TRBV5-1,-,TGCGCCAGCAGCCGCTGGGGGGAGACCCAGTACTTC,CASSRWGETQYF